The clone carrying this T cell receptor beta chain was found a few times. Its antigen is currently unknown. These data originate in a study of early T cells in non-severe SARS-CoV-2 infection. Study background: Investigators sequenced bulk RNA drawn from unsorted whole blood, and chains remained unpaired.

Unique molecular identifiers were added to individual cDNA molecules. A single record per CDR3 protein comes from TCRdb applying MiXCR to the 5' RACE reads. Here the sample spans about 48,000 distinct CDR3 sequences, 13% being singletons. Broader study findings: The matching step, a VDJdb search, favored anti-spike CD8 responses and missed private and CD4 specificities.

CDR1 is MGHRA and CDR2 is YSYEKL in the germline V gene. With 0 bases clipped from V and 6 bases from J, the junction kept 1 base outside the gene matches. This CDR3 spans 14 amino acids. Sequenced input: whole blood. The chain joins TRBV4-1 to TRBJ2-2, with 7 bases that match TRBD2. The receptor comes from an adult who was a healthcare worker with PCR-confirmed SARS-CoV-2 infection or an uninfected control (not recorded which). As DNA, the CDR3 is TGCGCCAGCAGCCAAGATCGGGGGGCCGGGGAGCTGTTTTTT. Protein product: CASSQDRGAGELFF.